One sample yielded the 31 T cell receptor beta chains listed below, sequenced in a study of T cell changes during pregnancy in multiple sclerosis. Method: immunoSEQ multiplex PCR; TCRdb's copy keeps in-frame clones and lacks some. The sample lists 50,000 to 65,000 clones, 89% occurring once. Sequences were derived from peripheral blood, sampled after pregnancy. The receptors come from a female donor with multiple sclerosis, enrolled in a pregnancy study.

The chain links TRBV27 to TRBJ2-2, with 14 bases matching TRBD2. After removal of 8 bases from V and 0 bases from J, the junction contained 5 bases not matched to a gene. The CDR3 extends over 17 amino acids. Looked up from germline, CDR1 is MNHEY and CDR2 is SMNVEV (reference sequence). The chain's CDR3 is CASRLAGGTSNTGELFF. CDR3 nucleotide sequence: TGTGCCAGCCGACTAGCGGGGGGGACATCGAACACCGGGGAGCTGTTTTTT.

This clone was seen just once. The genes are TRBV28 and TRBJ2-7; no firm D call. From germline, CDR1 is MDHEN and CDR2 SYDVKM. Trimming stripped 5 bases from V and 3 bases from J, with 11 bases between. The CDR3 covers 13 residues. The CDR3 DNA reads TGTGCCAGCAGTGTGGTCCTAGACTACGAGCAGTACTTC. It is translated as CASSVVLDYEQYF.

This chain connects TRBV18 to TRBJ1-3; no firm D call. In germline, CDR1 is KGHSH, CDR2 LQKENI. V shed 5 bases and J shed 4 bases, with 9 bases lying between them. This CDR3 has 13 residues. Here the CDR3 DNA reads TGTGCCAGCTCAGGAGATTTCGGAAACACCATATATTTT. This sequence encodes CASSGDFGNTIYF.

The genes are TRBV30 and TRBJ1-1, with D possibly matching TRBD1 (6 bases). The germline V gene has CDR1 GTSNPN and CDR2 SVGIG (reference sequence). Between the trimmed V and J ends, which lost 3 bases and 2 bases, there was a span of 16 bases. The CDR3 length is 15 residues. CDR3 sequence reads: CAWRGTISPNTEAFF. CDR3 DNA sequence: TGTGCCTGGAGAGGGACAATTTCCCCCAACACTGAAGCTTTCTTT.

This clone was observed once. The rearrangement links TRBV5-4 to TRBJ2-7, with D unclear. This CDR3 is built from 13 residues. Trimming shortened V by 0 bases and J by 2 bases, and 6 bases separated the two germline ends. Per germline, CDR1 SGHNT and CDR2 YYREEE (reference sequence). DNA for the CDR3: TGTGCCAGCAGCTTGGTGGGCCCCTACGAGCAGTACTTC. Its translation: CASSLVGPYEQYF. Drawing the rest from reference TRBV5-4 and TRBJ2-7, the complete variable domain is ETGVTQSPTHLIKTRGQQVTLRCSSQSGHNTVSWYQQALGQGPQFIFQYYREEENGRGNFPPRFSGLQFPNYSSELNVNALELDDSALYLCASSLVGPYEQYFGPGTRLTVT.

The V and J genes are TRBV4-1 and TRBJ1-6; D is perhaps TRBD1 (5 bases). Looked up from germline, CDR1 is MGHRA and CDR2 is YSYEKL. The CDR3 runs to 15 residues. V was pared by 8 bases and J by 6 bases, with 17 bases between. In nucleotides, the CDR3 is TGCGCCAGCGGGGCGGCGGGAGGGATTAATTCACCCCTCCACTTT. Translation gives CASGAAGGINSPLHF.

A single count supports this clone. This chain connects TRBV5-1 to TRBJ2-2; D possibly corresponds to TRBD2 (6 bases). Germline-derived CDR1 and CDR2 are SGHRS and YFSETQ. CDR3 length: 14 residues. The V and J ends lost 3 bases and 6 bases respectively, with 12 bases between them. Here the CDR3 reads CASSSFGGSGELFF. CDR3 DNA: TGCGCCAGCAGCTCGTTCGGGGGTTCCGGGGAGCTGTTTTTT.

CDR3 nucleotides: TGTGCCAGCAGCAAAAGGGTCGGGACAGGGGCCTACGAGCAGTACTTC. This codes for CASSKRVGTGAYEQYF. The rearrangement joins TRBV14 to TRBJ2-7; 10 nucleotides agree with TRBD1. The CDR3 has 16 amino acids. The V gene end was trimmed by 5 bases and the J gene end by 2 bases; junction bases not matched to a gene: 9. CDR1 and CDR2 (germline): SGHDN, FVKESK. Drawing the rest from reference TRBV14 and TRBJ2-7, the complete variable domain is EAGVTQFPSHSVIEKGQTVTLRCDPISGHDNLYWYRRVMGKEIKFLLHFVKESKQDESGMPNNRFLAERTGGTYSTLKVQPAELEDSGVYFCASSKRVGTGAYEQYFGPGTRLTVT.

The chain links TRBV19 to TRBJ1-3; D uncertain. This CDR3 is 13 amino acids long. Per germline, CDR1 LNHDA and CDR2 SQIVND (reference sequence). Trimming took 5 bases from V and 4 from J, leaving 9 bases between them. CDR3 sequence: CASSPQTGNTIYF. DNA for the CDR3: TGTGCCAGTAGTCCACAAACAGGAAACACCATATATTTT.

The V and J genes are TRBV4-3 and TRBJ1-3; weak D call: TRBD1 (5 bases). Germline V gene sequence: CDR1 LGHNA, CDR2 YSLEER. V lost 4 bases, J lost 0 bases, and 13 bases lay in between. This CDR3 contains 16 residues. CDR3 DNA: TGCGCCAGCAGCCGGGGCGACTTCAGCTCTGGAAACACCATATATTTT. Protein: CASSRGDFSSGNTIYF.

The genes are TRBV6-1 and TRBJ2-5, with D possibly TRBD2 on 5 matching bases. Germline V gene sequence: CDR1 MNHNS, CDR2 SASEGT. The V end lost 9 bases, the J end lost 5 bases, and 19 bases lay between the germline ends. There are 14 residues in the CDR3. CDR3 residues: CASGEPAWLETQYF. In DNA form, the CDR3 reads TGTGCCAGTGGGGAGCCTGCCTGGTTGGAGACCCAGTACTTC.

DNA for the CDR3: TGTGCCAGCTCACGAGGAAGGCAGGGGAGATACACCTTC. Translating gives CASSRGRQGRYTF. The chain recombines TRBV18 with TRBJ1-2; tentative D call: TRBD1 (6 bases). Germline CDR1 reads KGHSH; CDR2 reads LQKENI. The CDR3 has 13 amino acids. V shed 4 bases and J shed 11 bases, with 17 bases lying between them. The variable domain in full, completed from reference TRBV18 and TRBJ1-2, reads NAGVMQNPRHLVRRRGQEARLRCSPMKGHSHVYWYRQLPEEGLKFMVYLQKENIIDESGMPKERFSAEFPKEGPSILRIQQVVRGDSAAYFCASSRGRQGRYTFGSGTRLTVV.

In nucleotides, the CDR3 is TGTGCCTGGGACCGACAGGGGGCTGGGGCCAACGTCCTGACTTTC. It translates to CAWDRQGAGANVLTF. The chain combines TRBV30 with TRBJ2-6, with TRBD1 matching over 9 bases. J was trimmed by 2 bases and V by 5 bases; bases with no gene match: 4. The CDR3 is 15 residues long. Germline V gene lookup returns CDR1 GTSNPN and CDR2 SVGIG (reference sequence).

The V and J genes are TRBV6-5 and TRBJ1-1; D may be TRBD1 (5 bases). Germline V gene data show CDR1 as MNHEY and CDR2 as SVGAGI. This CDR3 has 12 residues. Trimming stripped 11 bases from V and 1 base from J, with 11 bases between. CDR3 coding DNA: TGTGCCTCGGGGGGAAGGAACACTGAAGCTTTCTTT. This gives the protein CASGGRNTEAFF.

The V and J genes are TRBV4-3 and TRBJ2-7, with D possibly being TRBD1 (5 bases). This CDR3 comprises 15 residues. The germline V gene encodes CDR1 LGHNA and CDR2 YSLEER. Deletions cut 0 bases from V and 3 bases from J, with 12 bases between. The CDR3 nucleotides read TGCGCCAGCAGCCAAGAACAGGCGGTAAACTACGAGCAGTACTTC. This codes for CASSQEQAVNYEQYF.

V gene TRBV6-1 combines with J gene TRBJ2-1; no firm D call. Germline loops: CDR1 MNHNS, CDR2 SASEGT. The CDR3 consists of 10 residues. The ends were cut back, 3 bases at V and 16 bases at J, with 10 bases in the middle. The CDR3 reads CASSEASQFF. The DNA for the CDR3 is TGTGCCAGCAGTGAGGCTAGTCAATTCTTC.

The chain has TRBV7-2 and TRBJ2-3; D not certain. CDR1 is SGHTA, CDR2 FQGNSA, per germline. The V end was cut by 2 bases, the J end by 5 bases, with 5 bases between. The CDR3 extends over 12 amino acids. The DNA of the CDR3 is TGTGCCAGCAGCTTAAACAGAGATACGCAGTATTTT. It translates to CASSLNRDTQYF.

The V and J genes are TRBV6-1 and TRBJ2-5, with TRBD2 matching 10 bases. V dropped 9 bases and J dropped 7; count of bases not matched to a gene: 11. Germline CDR1 and CDR2: MNHNS and SASEGT. The CDR3 runs 14 residues. CDR3 loop: CASTAGGTVRTQYF. DNA for the CDR3: TGTGCCAGTACAGCGGGGGGGACCGTGAGGACCCAGTACTTC.

CDR3 loop: CASSQEYRDMVAFF. The DNA of the CDR3 is TGCGCCAGCAGCCAAGAATACCGGGATATGGTAGCTTTCTTT. V gene TRBV4-3 combines with J gene TRBJ1-1; D remains ambiguous. The length of the CDR3 is 14 residues. Germline V gene sequence: CDR1 LGHNA, CDR2 YSLEER. Deletions cut 0 bases from V and 10 bases from J, with 15 bases between.

The V call is TRBV28, the J call TRBJ1-2; no clear D gene. CDR1 is MDHEN and CDR2 is SYDVKM in the germline V gene. V lost 4 bases, J lost 7 bases, and 16 bases lay in between. The CDR3 spans 14 residues. Here the CDR3 reads CASSSPGLARGYTF. The DNA for the CDR3 is TGTGCCAGCAGTTCACCGGGGTTGGCGCGTGGCTACACCTTC.

The CDR3 nucleotides are TGTGCCAGCAGCTTCCGATCTCGGTGGGAGACCCAGTACTTC. Its translation is CASSFRSRWETQYF. The chain couples TRBV5-6 to TRBJ2-5; D unresolved. The V gene's germline CDR1 is SGHDT and CDR2 YYEEEE. The CDR3 extends over 14 amino acids. V lost 2 bases, J lost 5 bases, and 13 bases lay in between. The full variable domain, its missing parts supplied by reference TRBV5-6 and TRBJ2-5, is DAGVTQSPTHLIKTRGQQVTLRCSPKSGHDTVSWYQQALGQGPQFIFQYYEEEERQRGNFPDRFSGHQFPNYSSELNVNALLLGDSALYLCASSFRSRWETQYFGPGTRLLVL.

The chain carries TRBV9 and TRBJ2-2; the match to TRBD2 covers 14 bases. This CDR3 is built from 16 residues. Trimming at V came to 5 bases and at J to 7 bases, leaving 7 bases not matched to a gene. Per the germline V gene, CDR1 is SGDLS and CDR2 is YYNGEE. For the CDR3, the DNA is TGTGCCAGCAGTGCCGGGACTAGCGGGGGCGGCGGGGAGCTGTTTTTT. Protein: CASSAGTSGGGGELFF.

The gene calls are TRBV2 and TRBJ2-1; D may be TRBD2 (5 bases). The CDR3 is 12 residues long. Germline CDR1 SNHLY, CDR2 FYNNEI. V lost 7 bases and J 6 bases, leaving 10 bases between the germline ends. The CDR3 protein is CASILGVNEQFF. The CDR3 region has the DNA TGTGCCAGCATACTCGGGGTCAATGAGCAGTTCTTC.

This sequence joins TRBV5-1 and TRBJ2-3; D might be TRBD2 (5 bases). The CDR3 sequence is 14 residues long. Trimming pared 0 bases from V and 5 bases from J, leaving 10 bases between. Per germline, CDR1 SGHRS and CDR2 YFSETQ. CDR3 loop: CASSLALALDTQYF. In nucleotides, the CDR3 is TGCGCCAGCAGCTTGGCTCTAGCCTTAGATACGCAGTATTTT.

The chain combines TRBV10-1 with TRBJ2-1; D may be TRBD2 (5 bases). The germline V gene encodes CDR1 WNHNN and CDR2 SYGVQD (reference sequence). The CDR3 sequence is 13 residues long. V dropped 8 bases and J dropped 8 bases, with 16 bases sitting between them. CDR3 loop: CASAKTRSDEQFF. The CDR3 region has the DNA TGCGCCAGCGCCAAAACTAGGTCCGATGAGCAGTTCTTC.

The genes are TRBV7-6 and TRBJ1-2; 7 bases are shared with TRBD1. CDR1 and CDR2 from the germline V gene are SGHVS and FNYEAQ. The trim removed 8 bases at V and 8 bases at J, leaving 14 bases unmatched. This CDR3 comprises 14 residues. CDR3 amino acids: CASASPRTGGGYTF. As DNA, the CDR3 is TGTGCCAGCGCCTCCCCCCGGACAGGAGGAGGCTACACCTTC.

The chain employs TRBV10-3 and TRBJ1-1; TRBD1 is a possible D gene (5 bases). The V end lost 8 bases, the J end lost 11 bases, and 15 bases lay between the germline ends. This CDR3 has 11 amino acids. CDR1 is ENHRY and CDR2 is SYGVKD in the germline V gene. CDR3 sequence: CAISGGVSAFF. In DNA, the CDR3 is TGTGCCATCTCGGGGGGGGTCTCCGCTTTCTTT.

V gene TRBV5-1 combines with J gene TRBJ1-2; 9 positions match TRBD1. The length of the CDR3 is 18 residues. The junction had 9 bases not matched to a gene; V was cut back by 0 bases and J by 0 bases. Per germline, CDR1 SGHRS and CDR2 YFSETQ. The DNA for the CDR3 is TGCGCCAGCAGCTTGGGAGGGACAGGGAGCCCCGCTAACTATGGCTACACCTTC. It is translated as CASSLGGTGSPANYGYTF.

This chain links TRBV11-2 with TRBJ1-1; D possibly corresponds to TRBD1 (5 bases). Germline assignment: CDR1 SGHAT and CDR2 FQNNGV. V dropped 7 bases and J dropped 0 bases, with 18 bases sitting between them. The CDR3 consists of 16 residues. CDR3 sequence: CASNTHWGGMNTEAFF. In DNA form, the CDR3 reads TGTGCCAGCAACACCCATTGGGGCGGAATGAACACTGAAGCTTTCTTT.

V usage is TRBV5-1 and J usage is TRBJ2-5; 9 nucleotides align to TRBD1. Germline V gene lookup returns CDR1 SGHRS and CDR2 YFSETQ. The CDR3 loop spans 15 amino acids. Losses at the gene ends were 4 bases for V and 1 base for J; bases not matched to a gene: 5. CDR3: CASSGGQGFQETQYF. CDR3 DNA sequence: TGCGCCAGCAGCGGAGGACAGGGGTTCCAAGAGACCCAGTACTTC.

Concerning this clone: Compared with germline, one end of the junction differs, possibly owing to a read error. The chain links TRBV7-7 to TRBJ1-1; unclear D gene. CDR1 and CDR2 (germline): SSHAT, FNYEAQ (reference sequence). The CDR3 totals 13 residues. CDR3 protein: CASSLGTGAEAFF. The CDR3, as DNA: TGTGCTAGCAGCTTAGGAACCGGGGCTGAAGCTTTCTTT.